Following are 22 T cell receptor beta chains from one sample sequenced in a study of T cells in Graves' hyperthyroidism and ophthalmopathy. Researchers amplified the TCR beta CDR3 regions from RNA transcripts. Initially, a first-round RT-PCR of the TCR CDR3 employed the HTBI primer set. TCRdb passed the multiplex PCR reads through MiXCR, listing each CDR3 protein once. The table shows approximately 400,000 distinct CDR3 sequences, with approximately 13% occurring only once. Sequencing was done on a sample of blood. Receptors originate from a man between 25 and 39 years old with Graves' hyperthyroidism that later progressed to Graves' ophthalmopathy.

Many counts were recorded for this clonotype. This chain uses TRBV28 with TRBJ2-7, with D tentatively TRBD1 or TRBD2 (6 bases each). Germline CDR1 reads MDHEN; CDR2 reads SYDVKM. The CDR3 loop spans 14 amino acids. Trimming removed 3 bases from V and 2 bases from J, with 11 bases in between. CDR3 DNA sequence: TGTGCCAGCAGTTTGGGGGGCAGGGCCTACGAGCAGTACTTC. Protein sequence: CASSLGGRAYEQYF.

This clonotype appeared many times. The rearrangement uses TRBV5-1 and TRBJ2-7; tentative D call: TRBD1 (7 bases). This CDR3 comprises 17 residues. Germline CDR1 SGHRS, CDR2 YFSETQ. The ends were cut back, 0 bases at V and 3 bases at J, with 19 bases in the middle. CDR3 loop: CASSLASGRGVFYEQYF. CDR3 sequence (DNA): TGCGCCAGCAGCTTGGCCTCGGGCAGGGGGGTTTTCTACGAGCAGTACTTC.

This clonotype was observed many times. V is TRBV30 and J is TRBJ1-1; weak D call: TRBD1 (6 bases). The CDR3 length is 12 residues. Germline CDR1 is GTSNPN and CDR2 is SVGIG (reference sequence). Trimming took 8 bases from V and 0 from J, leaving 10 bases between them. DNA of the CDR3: TGTGCCCGACGACAGGTGAACACTGAAGCTTTCTTT. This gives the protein CARRQVNTEAFF.

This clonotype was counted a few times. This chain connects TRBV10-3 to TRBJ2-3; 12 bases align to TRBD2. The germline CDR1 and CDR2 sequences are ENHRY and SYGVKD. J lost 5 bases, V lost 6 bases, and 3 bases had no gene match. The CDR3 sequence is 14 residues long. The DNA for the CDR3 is TGTGCCATCAGCCTAGCGGGGGGGCTAGATACGCAGTATTTT. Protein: CAISLAGGLDTQYF.

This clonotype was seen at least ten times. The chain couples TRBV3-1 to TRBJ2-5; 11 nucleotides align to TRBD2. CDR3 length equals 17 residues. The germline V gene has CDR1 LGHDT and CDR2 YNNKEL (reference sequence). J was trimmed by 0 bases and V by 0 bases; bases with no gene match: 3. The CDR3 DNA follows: TGTGCCAGCAGCCAAGATACTAGCGGGGGAAACCAAGAGACCCAGTACTTC. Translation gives CASSQDTSGGNQETQYF.

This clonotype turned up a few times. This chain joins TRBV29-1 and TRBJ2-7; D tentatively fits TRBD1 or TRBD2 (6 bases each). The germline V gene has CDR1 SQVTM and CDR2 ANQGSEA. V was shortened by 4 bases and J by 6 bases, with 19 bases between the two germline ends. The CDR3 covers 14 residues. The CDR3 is CSVVKGHGGSEQYF. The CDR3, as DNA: TGCAGCGTTGTAAAGGGACACGGGGGCTCCGAGCAGTACTTC.

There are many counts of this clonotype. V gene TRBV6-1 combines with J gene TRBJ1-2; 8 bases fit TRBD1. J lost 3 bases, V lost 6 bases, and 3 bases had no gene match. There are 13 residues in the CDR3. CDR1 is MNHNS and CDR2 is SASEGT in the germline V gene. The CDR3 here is CASSKQGDYGYTF. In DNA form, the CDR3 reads TGTGCCAGCAGCAAACAGGGGGACTATGGCTACACCTTC.

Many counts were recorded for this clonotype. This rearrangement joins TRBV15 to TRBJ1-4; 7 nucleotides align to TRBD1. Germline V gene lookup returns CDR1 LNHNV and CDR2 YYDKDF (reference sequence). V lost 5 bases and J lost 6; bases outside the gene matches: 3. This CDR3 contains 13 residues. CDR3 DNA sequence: TGTGCCACCAGCCGGGACAGCGATGAAAAACTGTTTTTT. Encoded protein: CATSRDSDEKLFF.

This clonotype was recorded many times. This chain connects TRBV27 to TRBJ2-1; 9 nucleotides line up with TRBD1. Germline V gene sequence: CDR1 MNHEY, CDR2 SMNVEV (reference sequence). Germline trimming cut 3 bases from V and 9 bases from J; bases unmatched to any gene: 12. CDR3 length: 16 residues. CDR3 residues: CASSFASPGTGTEQFF. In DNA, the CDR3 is TGTGCCAGCAGTTTCGCCTCTCCCGGGACAGGGACTGAGCAGTTCTTC.

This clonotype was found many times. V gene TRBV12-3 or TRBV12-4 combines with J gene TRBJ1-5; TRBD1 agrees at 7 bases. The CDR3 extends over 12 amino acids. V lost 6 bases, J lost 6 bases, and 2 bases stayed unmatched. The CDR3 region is CASRTGAQPQHF. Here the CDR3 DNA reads TGTGCCAGCAGAACAGGGGCTCAGCCCCAGCATTTT.

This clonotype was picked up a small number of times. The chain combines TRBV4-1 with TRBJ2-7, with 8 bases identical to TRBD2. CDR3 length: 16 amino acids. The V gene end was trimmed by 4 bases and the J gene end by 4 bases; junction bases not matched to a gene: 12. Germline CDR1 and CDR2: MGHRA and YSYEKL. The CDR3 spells CASSRTGGAMGYEQYF. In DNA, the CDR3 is TGCGCCAGCAGCCGTACGGGGGGGGCTATGGGATACGAGCAGTACTTC.

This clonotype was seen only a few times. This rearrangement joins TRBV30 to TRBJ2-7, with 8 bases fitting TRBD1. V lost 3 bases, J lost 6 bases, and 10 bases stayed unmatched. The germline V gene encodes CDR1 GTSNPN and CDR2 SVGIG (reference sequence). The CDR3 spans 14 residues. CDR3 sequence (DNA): TGTGCCTGGAGGAAGGGACAGGCCCCCGGCGAGCAGTACTTC. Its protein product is CAWRKGQAPGEQYF. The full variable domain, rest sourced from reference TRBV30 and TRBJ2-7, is SQTIHQWPATLVQPVGSPLSLECTVEGTSNPNLYWYRQAAGRGLQLLFYSVGIGQISSEVPQNLSASRPQDRQFILSSKKLLLSDSGFYLCAWRKGQAPGEQYFGPGTRLTVT.

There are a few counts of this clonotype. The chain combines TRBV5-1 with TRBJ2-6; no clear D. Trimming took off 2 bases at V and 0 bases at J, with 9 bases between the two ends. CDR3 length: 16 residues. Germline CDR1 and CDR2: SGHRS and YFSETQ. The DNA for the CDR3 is TGCGCCAGCAGCTTCCGGCTTAGCTCTGGGGCCAACGTCCTGACTTTC. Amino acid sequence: CASSFRLSSGANVLTF.

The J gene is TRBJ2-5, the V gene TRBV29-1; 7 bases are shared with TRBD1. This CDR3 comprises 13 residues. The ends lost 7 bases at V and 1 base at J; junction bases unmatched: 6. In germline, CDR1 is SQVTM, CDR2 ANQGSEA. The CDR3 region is CSAADRAQETQYF. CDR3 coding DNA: TGCAGCGCCGCCGACAGGGCCCAAGAGACCCAGTACTTC.

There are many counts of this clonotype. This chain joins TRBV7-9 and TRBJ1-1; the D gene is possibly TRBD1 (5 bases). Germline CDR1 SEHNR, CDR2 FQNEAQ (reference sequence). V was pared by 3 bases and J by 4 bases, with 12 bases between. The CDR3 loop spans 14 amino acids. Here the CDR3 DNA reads TGTGCCAGCAGCTTCAGGGAGGGAGGCACTGAAGCTTTCTTT. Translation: CASSFREGGTEAFF.

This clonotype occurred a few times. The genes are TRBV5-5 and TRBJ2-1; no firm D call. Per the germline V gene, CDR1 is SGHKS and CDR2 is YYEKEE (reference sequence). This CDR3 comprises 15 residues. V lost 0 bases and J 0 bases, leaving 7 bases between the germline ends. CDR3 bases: TGTGCCAGCAGCTTGGCGTGGAGCTCCTACAATGAGCAGTTCTTC. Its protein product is CASSLAWSSYNEQFF.

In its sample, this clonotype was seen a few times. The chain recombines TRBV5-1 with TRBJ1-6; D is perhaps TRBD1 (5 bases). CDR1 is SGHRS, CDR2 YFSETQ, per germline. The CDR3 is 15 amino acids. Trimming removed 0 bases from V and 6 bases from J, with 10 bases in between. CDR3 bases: TGCGCCAGCAGCTTGGACGGGGACGGTAATTCACCCCTCCACTTT. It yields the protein CASSLDGDGNSPLHF.

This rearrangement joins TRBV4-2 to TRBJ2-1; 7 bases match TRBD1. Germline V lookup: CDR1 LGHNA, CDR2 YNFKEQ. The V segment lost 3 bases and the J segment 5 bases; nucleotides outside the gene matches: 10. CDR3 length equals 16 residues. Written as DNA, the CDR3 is TGTGCCAGCAGCCACGGGGCCACGGGACAGAACAATGAGCAGTTCTTC. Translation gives CASSHGATGQNNEQFF.

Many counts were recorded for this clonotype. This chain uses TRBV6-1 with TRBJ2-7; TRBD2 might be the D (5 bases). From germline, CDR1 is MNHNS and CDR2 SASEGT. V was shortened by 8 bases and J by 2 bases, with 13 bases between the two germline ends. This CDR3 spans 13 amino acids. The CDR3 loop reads CASFGVLPYEQYF. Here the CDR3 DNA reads TGTGCCAGCTTCGGGGTTTTACCCTACGAGCAGTACTTC.

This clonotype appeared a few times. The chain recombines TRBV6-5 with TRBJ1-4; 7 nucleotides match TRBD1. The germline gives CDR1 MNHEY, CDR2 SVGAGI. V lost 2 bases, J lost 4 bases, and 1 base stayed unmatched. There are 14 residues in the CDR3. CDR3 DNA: TGTGCCAGCAGTTACGGGGACAGTAATGAAAAACTGTTTTTT. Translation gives CASSYGDSNEKLFF.

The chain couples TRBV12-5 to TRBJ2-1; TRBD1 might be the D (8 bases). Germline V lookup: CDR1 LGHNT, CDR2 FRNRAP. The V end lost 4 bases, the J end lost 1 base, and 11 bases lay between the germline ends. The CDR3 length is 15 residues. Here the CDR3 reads CASGSQGGSYNEQFF. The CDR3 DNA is TGTGCTAGTGGTTCACAGGGGGGGTCCTACAATGAGCAGTTCTTC.

CDR3: CASSLSGAGGQPQHF. DNA of the CDR3: TGTGCCAGCAGCTTGAGCGGGGCGGGAGGCCAGCCCCAGCATTTT. V and J are TRBV7-9 and TRBJ1-5; D is possibly TRBD1 (5 bases). Germline CDR1 and CDR2: SEHNR and FQNEAQ (reference sequence). This CDR3 region has 15 residues. V gave up 3 bases and J gave up 7 bases, with 16 bases separating them.